This entry lists 7 T cell receptor beta chains sequenced from one sample in a study of T-cell reconstitution after alpha-beta-depleted transplantation in children. Unique molecular identifiers were incorporated when the TCRbeta library was constructed. TCRdb analysed the PCR reads with MiXCR anew, one entry per CDR3 protein. This sample carries approximately 200,000 distinct CDR3 sequences, 13% to 15% of them seen once, and the ten largest clones take approximately 13%. Sample: PBMCs from the stem cell graft donor, taken from the stem cell graft. The receptors derive from a human donor who donated a stem cell graft to a child with acute lymphoblastic leukemia.

The genes are TRBV20-1 and TRBJ1-1, with TRBD1 matching 7 bases. Unmatched junction bases numbered 9, after V lost 2 bases and J lost 3 bases. CDR3 length: 15 amino acids. Germline CDR1 and CDR2: DFQATT and SNEGSKA (reference sequence). CDR3 sequence (DNA): TGCAGTGCTAGAACAGGGGCAGGGAGGGACACTGAAGCTTTCTTT. It is translated as CSARTGAGRDTEAFF.

This chain links TRBV2 with TRBJ2-1; TRBD1 matches at 7 bases. Trimming took 5 bases from V and 4 from J; bases not matched to a gene: 8. The germline V gene has CDR1 SNHLY and CDR2 FYNNEI. The CDR3 is made up of 15 amino acids. CDR3 sequence: CASSRDSSQYNEQFF. The CDR3 DNA follows: TGTGCCAGCAGTAGGGACAGCAGCCAATACAATGAGCAGTTCTTC.

This clonotype occurred many times. The CDR3 DNA is TGTGCCAGCACCCGGACTGGGCTTAGCTCCTACAATGAGCAGTTCTTC. Translated, it gives CASTRTGLSSYNEQFF. V gene TRBV7-2 combines with J gene TRBJ2-1, with D possibly TRBD2 on 5 matching bases. V lost 7 bases, J lost 0 bases, and 16 bases lay in between. There are 16 residues in the CDR3. CDR1 is SGHTA, CDR2 FQGNSA, per germline.

The chain carries TRBV27 and TRBJ1-5, with 7 bases matching TRBD1. The length of the CDR3 is 16 residues. Germline V gene data show CDR1 as MNHEY and CDR2 as SMNVEV (reference sequence). V gave up 10 bases and J gave up 4 bases; unmatched junction bases: 16. The CDR3 loop reads CATSDQGGLRNQPQHF. Here the CDR3 DNA reads TGTGCCACCAGCGACCAGGGGGGCCTACGGAATCAGCCCCAGCATTTT.

V usage is TRBV5-1 and J usage is TRBJ2-3; TRBD2 matches at 11 bases. The CDR3 length is 16 residues. Per germline, CDR1 SGHRS and CDR2 YFSETQ. V lost 4 bases and J lost 1; bases outside the gene matches: 5. CDR3 protein: CASSLQTSGGTDTQYF. Here the CDR3 DNA reads TGCGCCAGCAGCCTCCAGACTAGCGGGGGCACAGATACGCAGTATTTT. Filled out from reference TRBV5-1 and TRBJ2-3, the complete variable domain reads KAGVTQTPRYLIKTRGQQVTLSCSPISGHRSVSWYQQTPGQGLQFLFEYFSETQRNKGNFPGRFSGRQFSNSRSEMNVSTLELGDSALYLCASSLQTSGGTDTQYFGPGTRLTVL.

This clonotype was counted ten times or more. The chain combines TRBV11-2 with TRBJ2-7; D may be TRBD1 or TRBD2 (5 bases each). Deletions cut 3 bases from V and 1 base from J, with 10 bases between. Germline V gene data show CDR1 as SGHAT and CDR2 as FQNNGV. The CDR3 contains 14 residues. The CDR3 DNA reads TGTGCCAGCAGCTTTGAGGGGTCGTCCTACGAGCAGTACTTC. This gives the protein CASSFEGSSYEQYF. Full variable domain (rest looked up from reference TRBV11-2 and TRBJ2-7): EAGVAQSPRYKIIEKRQSVAFWCNPISGHATLYWYQQILGQGPKLLIQFQNNGVVDDSQLPKDRFSAERLKGVDSTLKIQPAKLEDSAVYLCASSFEGSSYEQYFGPGTRLTVT.

Notes on this clonotype: This could be a read error, since a much larger clone is one nucleotide away. The chain employs TRBV7-8 and TRBJ2-7; no definite D call. Trimming removed 6 bases from V and 3 bases from J, with 6 bases in between. This CDR3 is built from 11 residues. Germline values: CDR1 SGHVS, CDR2 FQNEAQ. CDR3 in amino acids: CASSPHYEQYF. The CDR3, as DNA: TGTGCCAGCAGTCCGCACTACGAGCAGTACTTC.